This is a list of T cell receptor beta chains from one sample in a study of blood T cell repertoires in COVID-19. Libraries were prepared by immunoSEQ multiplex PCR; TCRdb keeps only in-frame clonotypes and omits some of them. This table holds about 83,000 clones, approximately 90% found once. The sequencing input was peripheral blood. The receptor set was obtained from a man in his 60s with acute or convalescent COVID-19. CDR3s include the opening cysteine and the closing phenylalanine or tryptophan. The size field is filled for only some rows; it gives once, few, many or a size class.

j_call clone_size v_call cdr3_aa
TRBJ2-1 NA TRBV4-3 CASSPELAGAPSYNEQFF
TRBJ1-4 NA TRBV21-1 CASKGTDSRATNEKLFF
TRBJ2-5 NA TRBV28 CASSLWDRKETQYF
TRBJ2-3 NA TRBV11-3 CASSPGQGAVDTQYF
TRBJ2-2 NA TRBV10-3 CAISPGTDTASGELFF
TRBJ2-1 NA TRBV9 CASSVAPGGSSYNEQFF
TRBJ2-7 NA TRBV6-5 CASSRSGQETYEQYF
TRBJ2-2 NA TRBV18 CASSPRDRPDTGELFF
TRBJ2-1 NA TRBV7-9 CASSTPSGDGYNEQFF
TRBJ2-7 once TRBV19 CASSIGPSGGYEQYF
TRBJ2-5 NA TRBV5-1 CASSSEYRGPRETQYF
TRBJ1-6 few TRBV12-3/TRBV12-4 CASSLGGSSPLHF
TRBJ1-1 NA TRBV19 CASSRGQGSSEAFF
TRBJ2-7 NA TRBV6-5 CASSQDGYEQYF
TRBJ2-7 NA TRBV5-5 CASSLAGGLARTYEQYF
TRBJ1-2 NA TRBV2 CASSPGNYGYTF
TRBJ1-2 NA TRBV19 CASSPRTGTGYTF
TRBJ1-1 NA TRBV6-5 CATNDRLRAFF
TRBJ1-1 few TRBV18 CASSLLGGTEAFF
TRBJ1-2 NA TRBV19 CASSIDTGQLRGYTF
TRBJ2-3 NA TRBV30 CAWSGWGGFSVADTQYF
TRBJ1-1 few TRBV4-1 CASSLQVNTEAFF
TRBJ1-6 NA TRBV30 CASSGTGNPYNSPLHF
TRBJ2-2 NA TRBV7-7 CASSAIALAGVTGELFF
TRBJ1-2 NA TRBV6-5 CAGTDARNCYTF
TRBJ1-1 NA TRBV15 CATSRGGDTEAFF
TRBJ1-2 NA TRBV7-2 CASSPDNNYGYTF
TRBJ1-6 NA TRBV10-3 CAISEGTGPSPLHF
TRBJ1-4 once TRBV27 CASSRGQGDEKLFF